This T cell receptor beta chain was found in a study of identical twins. Study observations and caveats: Partial confounding of zero-insertion analyses by invariant MAIT and iNKT cells was possible.

TCRdb itself ran the 5' RACE reads through MiXCR, one entry per CDR3 protein. The top ten hold 0.27% of the sample, which has more than 1.5 million distinct CDR3 sequences, about 30% seen once. There were only healthy Caucasians among the donors. A remark on this clonotype: Its antigen is not identified.

This receptor was taken from a newborn girl in good health. Sequenced sample: cord blood.

The CDR3 nucleotides are TGTGCCAGCAGCCTGGGACAGGGGATAGCTGAAGCTTTCTTT. It codes for CASSLGQGIAEAFF. The chain employs TRBV3-1 and TRBJ1-1; 10 nucleotides agree with TRBD1. CDR3 length: 14 residues. Germline CDR1 reads LGHDT; CDR2 reads YNNKEL (reference sequence). V shed 4 bases and J 6 bases; nucleotides not matched to a gene: 5.